Below are 6 T cell receptor beta chains sequenced from a single sample in a study of CD8+CD57+ T cells in acquired aplastic anemia. Profiles of TCR beta VDJ and CDR3 were generated from a genomic DNA template. TCRdb re-analysed the reads in MiXCR, keeping a single row per CDR3 protein. The table records a few hundred thousand distinct CDR3 sequences, 55% to 70% of them present only once. Material for sequencing was sorted CD4+, CD8+, or CD8+CD57+ T cells (not recorded which) from PBMCs. These receptors were obtained from a human donor in good health, serving as a control.

Points on this clonotype: This CDR3 is missing its conserved last phenylalanine or tryptophan, likely due to a read error. The DNA is left out, because the CDR3 cannot be placed on it with certainty; the CDR3 is given as TCRdb lists it. This chain links TRBV9 with TRBJ1-5. The CDR3 numbers 13 amino acids, ends counted. Germline CDR1 and CDR2: SGDLS and YYNGEE. CDR3 in amino acids: CASTGHGYQNYEL.

With respect to this clonotype: The conserved final phenylalanine or tryptophan is absent from the CDR3, which likely points to a read error. No DNA is shown, since the ends of the CDR3 on it are uncertain; the CDR3 is the one TCRdb lists. V gene TRBV7-9 combines with J gene TRBJ2-7; the tabulated D call, TRBD2, remains unverified against the DNA. The V gene's germline CDR1 is SEHNR and CDR2 FQNEAQ (reference sequence). Including both end residues, the CDR3 is 13 amino acids long. The CDR3 sequence: CASSYPQRSEEYL.

V usage is TRBV7-9 and J usage is TRBJ2-7; D gene unclear. With 1 base removed from V and 3 bases from J, the gap between germline ends came to 10 bases. Per the germline V gene, CDR1 is SEHNR and CDR2 is FQNEAQ (reference sequence). The CDR3 is made up of 14 amino acids. CDR3 sequence reads: CASSLGVGLYEQYF. The CDR3 DNA is TGTGCCAGCAGCTTAGGAGTAGGGCTCTACGAGCAGTACTTC.

The chain carries TRBV5-4 and TRBJ2-6; the D gene is possibly TRBD2 (6 bases). Trimming took 0 bases from V and 0 from J, leaving 7 bases between them. The CDR3 runs to 16 residues. Per the germline V gene, CDR1 is SGHNT and CDR2 is YYREEE (reference sequence). The CDR3 DNA reads TGTGCCAGCAGCTTGGGGGGGGTCTCTGGGGCCAACGTCCTGACTTTC. Protein product: CASSLGGVSGANVLTF. The whole variable domain, remainder taken from reference TRBV5-4 and TRBJ2-6, is ETGVTQSPTHLIKTRGQQVTLRCSSQSGHNTVSWYQQALGQGPQFIFQYYREEENGRGNFPPRFSGLQFPNYSSELNVNALELDDSALYLCASSLGGVSGANVLTFGAGSRLTVL.

The chain recombines TRBV7-3 with TRBJ2-5; 10 nucleotides agree with TRBD1. This CDR3 comprises 15 residues. Germline-derived CDR1 and CDR2 are SGHTA and FQGTGA. J lost 5 bases, V lost 1 base, and 4 bases had no gene match. This CDR3 reads CASSLRQGAGETQYF. As DNA, the CDR3 is TGTGCCAGCAGCTTAAGACAGGGGGCCGGGGAGACCCAGTACTTC.

As concerns this clonotype: A read error is likely, as this CDR3 ends without the conserved phenylalanine or tryptophan. The V and J genes are TRBV19 and TRBJ1-2, with a tentative D call TRBD1 (6 bases). This CDR3 spans 14 amino acids. Germline-derived CDR1 and CDR2 are LNHDA and SQIVND (reference sequence). CDR3 amino acids: CASSKSRGNYDYTL. The CDR3 coding sequence is TGTGCCAGTAGTAAAAGCAGGGGCAACTATGACTACACCCTC.